These 10 T cell receptor beta chains share one sample of origin, sequenced in a study of cytomegalovirus exposure and HLA in healthy donors. Here immunoSEQ multiplex PCR was the method, and the copy in TCRdb shows in-frame clones only, minus some. The sample lists hundreds of thousands of clones; 86% were seen once. The sequenced sample consisted of PBMCs. The receptors stem from a young woman in good health and CMV-seronegative.

This clone showed up just once. The CDR3 region is CASSLFGYSYEQYF. CDR3 DNA: TGTGCCAGCAGCTTATTCGGGTACTCCTACGAGCAGTACTTC. The chain recombines TRBV11-2 with TRBJ2-7; D is uncertain. Per the germline V gene, CDR1 is SGHAT and CDR2 is FQNNGV. The V and J ends lost 2 bases and 0 bases respectively, with 8 bases between them. The CDR3 runs to 14 residues.

The chain couples TRBV27 to TRBJ1-2; D remains ambiguous. From germline, CDR1 is MNHEY and CDR2 SMNVEV (reference sequence). The germline V and J ends were trimmed by 2 bases and 4 bases, with 11 bases remaining between them. The CDR3 is 14 amino acids. The CDR3 loop reads CASSLGGNRYGYTF. In DNA, the CDR3 is TGTGCCAGCAGTTTAGGAGGGAACCGCTATGGCTACACCTTC.

The V and J genes are TRBV6-1 and TRBJ2-5; 12 positions match TRBD2. The CDR3 is 15 amino acids. Germline V lookup: CDR1 MNHNS, CDR2 SASEGT. V was pared by 4 bases and J by 9 bases, with 9 bases of the junction left unmatched. In nucleotides, the CDR3 is TGTGCCAGCAGTGCGGGACTAGCGGGCGGCGGGGCCCAGTACTTC. Residues: CASSAGLAGGGAQYF.

The chain carries TRBV29-1 and TRBJ2-7; TRBD1 agrees at 12 bases. CDR3 size: 14 residues. The V gene's germline CDR1 is SQVTM and CDR2 ANQGSEA. V lost 4 bases to trimming and J lost 7 bases; unmatched junction nucleotides: 8. CDR3 sequence: CSVVSGQGAREQYF. CDR3 nucleotides: TGCAGCGTTGTTTCGGGACAGGGGGCGCGTGAGCAGTACTTC.

CDR3 nucleotides: TGTGCCAGCAGTTACTATTCGGGACAGGGGATGCCTGGCTACACCTTC. Residues: CASSYYSGQGMPGYTF. The chain uses TRBV6-5 and TRBJ1-2; TRBD1 agrees at 10 bases. The CDR3 is 16 residues long. The V and J ends lost 1 base and 7 bases, in that order; junction bases with no gene match: 9. Germline V CDR1 and CDR2: MNHEY, SVGAGI.

A single count supports this clone. Other nucleotide sequences in the sample specify the same CDR3. The rearrangement joins TRBV28 to TRBJ2-6; TRBD2 is a possible D gene (6 bases). CDR3 length: 15 residues. V was cut by 5 bases and J by 1 base, with 9 bases left in between. The V gene's germline CDR1 is MDHEN and CDR2 SYDVKM. The CDR3 DNA follows: TGTGCCAGCAGTCCCGGGGGTTCTGGGGCCAACGTCCTGACTTTC. Its translation: CASSPGGSGANVLTF.

The chain carries TRBV28 and TRBJ2-7; 7 nucleotides agree with TRBD2. Germline trimming cut 6 bases from V and 5 bases from J; bases unmatched to any gene: 7. Germline V gene lookup returns CDR1 MDHEN and CDR2 SYDVKM. The CDR3 spans 13 residues. The DNA of the CDR3 is TGTGCCAGCAGGGTCCCGGGAGGTCACGAGCAGTACTTC. Translating it yields CASRVPGGHEQYF.

Here the CDR3 DNA reads TGTGCCAGCAGCAAAGCGCAACTCGCCGGGGAGCTGTTTTTT. Its protein product is CASSKAQLAGELFF. The chain uses TRBV4-2 and TRBJ2-2; D gene uncertain. The V gene lost 5 bases and the J gene lost 6 bases, with 13 bases spanning the gap. The CDR3 sequence is 14 residues long. Per the germline V gene, CDR1 is LGHNA and CDR2 is YNFKEQ.

The chain employs TRBV2 and TRBJ1-3; weak D call: TRBD1 (6 bases). V lost 7 bases to trimming and J lost 4 bases, with 17 bases between them. CDR1 and CDR2 from the germline V gene are SNHLY and FYNNEI. The CDR3 has 15 residues. DNA of the CDR3: TGTGCCAGCATCGGGTTGGGGGCGGACGGAAACACCATATATTTT. Residues: CASIGLGADGNTIYF.

J is TRBJ2-7 and V is TRBV29-1, with D tentatively TRBD2 (6 bases). The CDR3 has 14 residues. Germline loops: CDR1 SQVTM, CDR2 ANQGSEA. V was trimmed by 6 bases and J by 0 bases, leaving 15 bases between them. The CDR3 reads CSVKGGVLSYEQYF. The CDR3 DNA reads TGCAGCGTCAAAGGAGGGGTCCTCTCCTACGAGCAGTACTTC.